The next 17 T cell receptor beta chains were all read from a single sample in a study of post-analysis software for immune sequencing data. These receptors lack a known antigen. Each TCR beta cDNA library carried unique molecular identifiers. Using its own MiXCR run on the PCR reads, TCRdb lists one record per CDR3 protein. The table has 500,000 to 600,000 distinct CDR3 sequences, roughly 47% seen once. General study results and limits: Compared with controls, patients had more of about 5 TRBV segments, including TRBV5-6, TRBV5-1 and TRBV20-1.

The sample comprised blood. The receptors derive from a girl aged 5 to 17 with multiple sclerosis.

This clonotype has a handful of counts. The chain carries TRBV7-9 and TRBJ2-1; 14 nucleotides align to TRBD2. The CDR3 loop spans 16 amino acids. Germline V gene sequence: CDR1 SEHNR, CDR2 FQNEAQ (reference sequence). V shed 4 bases, J shed 9 bases, and the junction held 8 bases outside the gene matches. The CDR3 coding sequence is TGTGCCAGCAGCTGGGGACTAGCGGGAGACTGGGGTGAGCAGTTCTTC. It translates to CASSWGLAGDWGEQFF.

V and J are TRBV5-1 and TRBJ1-1, with a possible D match to TRBD1 (6 bases). The CDR3 consists of 14 residues. Germline assignment: CDR1 SGHRS and CDR2 YFSETQ. Trimming stripped 0 bases from V and 5 bases from J, with 11 bases between. The CDR3: CASSLERGGTEAFF. The CDR3 nucleotides read TGCGCCAGCAGCTTGGAGAGGGGGGGGACTGAAGCTTTCTTT.

This clonotype appeared a single time. The chain employs TRBV6-1 and TRBJ2-5, with D tentatively TRBD2 (5 bases). The DNA end is a closer match to TRBJ2-7, so the J assignment may be wrong. This CDR3 comprises 14 residues. Germline V gives CDR1 MNHNS, CDR2 SASEGT. The DNA for the CDR3 is TGTGCCAGCAGCGCCCGGGGAATGTCCGACGAGCAGTACTTC. Translated, it gives CASSARGMSDEQYF.

The table lists this clonotype with a few counts. The gene calls are TRBV24-1 and TRBJ1-1, with a weak D call TRBD1 (5 bases). This CDR3 has 14 residues. The V end lost 4 bases, the J end lost 4 bases, and 12 bases lay between the germline ends. From germline, CDR1 is KGHDR and CDR2 SFDVKD. CDR3 sequence reads: CATSDHGGSTEAFF. DNA of the CDR3: TGTGCCACCAGTGACCATGGGGGGAGCACTGAAGCTTTCTTT.

This chain uses TRBV12-3 or TRBV12-4 with TRBJ2-5; 7 positions match TRBD1. This CDR3 has 12 amino acids. The ends lost 6 bases at V and 4 bases at J; junction bases unmatched: 2. The CDR3, as DNA: TGTGCCAGCAGGACAGGGATAGAGACCCAGTACTTC. It translates to CASRTGIETQYF.

This clonotype was seen only a few times. The genes are TRBV5-1 and TRBJ2-1; D is uncertain. The CDR3 contains 14 residues. V was shortened by 3 bases and J by 7 bases, with 14 bases between the two germline ends. CDR1 and CDR2 (germline): SGHRS, YFSETQ. Here the CDR3 reads CASSSLESRNEQFF. CDR3 in DNA: TGCGCCAGCAGCTCCCTAGAGTCCCGGAATGAGCAGTTCTTC.

The chain combines TRBV27 with TRBJ2-7; TRBD1 matches 10 bases. Per the germline V gene, CDR1 is MNHEY and CDR2 is SMNVEV (reference sequence). This CDR3 spans 13 amino acids. The V segment lost 7 bases and the J segment 6 bases; nucleotides outside the gene matches: 6. The CDR3 region is CASTRQGAVEQYF. The CDR3 DNA follows: TGTGCCAGCACAAGACAGGGGGCTGTCGAGCAGTACTTC.

J is TRBJ2-5 and V is TRBV5-1, with 10 bases aligning to TRBD2. The length of the CDR3 is 15 residues. The junction had 1 base not matched to a gene; V was cut back by 2 bases and J by 0 bases. CDR1 SGHRS and CDR2 YFSETQ come from the germline V gene. This CDR3 is CASSFSGGYQETQYF. The CDR3 bases are TGCGCCAGCAGCTTTAGCGGGGGGTACCAAGAGACCCAGTACTTC. The full variable domain, with the rest looked up from reference TRBV5-1 and TRBJ2-5, is KAGVTQTPRYLIKTRGQQVTLSCSPISGHRSVSWYQQTPGQGLQFLFEYFSETQRNKGNFPGRFSGRQFSNSRSEMNVSTLELGDSALYLCASSFSGGYQETQYFGPGTRLLVL.

The rearrangement links TRBV12-3 or TRBV12-4 to TRBJ1-5; a possible D gene is TRBD1 (6 bases). The CDR3 consists of 21 residues. Trimming removed 2 bases from V and 0 bases from J, with 26 bases in between. The CDR3 sequence: CASSLTGLDFRTGYSNQPQHF. The CDR3 DNA follows: TGTGCCAGCAGTTTAACAGGGTTAGACTTCCGGACGGGTTATAGCAATCAGCCCCAGCATTTT.

The V call is TRBV3-1, the J call TRBJ2-7, with a possible D match to TRBD1 (5 bases). Trimming shortened V by 3 bases and J by 1 base, and 10 bases separated the two germline ends. The germline V gene has CDR1 LGHDT and CDR2 YNNKEL (reference sequence). The CDR3 has 14 residues. The CDR3 sequence: CASSQTVGSYEQYF. The DNA for the CDR3 is TGTGCCAGCAGCCAGACAGTCGGTTCCTACGAGCAGTACTTC.

As concerns this clonotype: This is likely a read error, given that the CDR3 carries no conserved phenylalanine or tryptophan at its end. The chain carries TRBV7-2 and TRBJ1-2, with TRBD1 matching over 8 bases. The CDR3 totals 15 residues. After removal of 4 bases from V and 1 base from J, the junction contained 5 bases not matched to a gene. CDR1 and CDR2 from the germline V gene are SGHTA and FQGNSA. CDR3 loop: CASSSTGGINYGYTC. The CDR3 DNA follows: TGTGCCAGCAGCTCCACAGGGGGTATTAACTATGGCTACACCTGC.

V is TRBV4-1 and J is TRBJ1-2; 7 nucleotides align to TRBD1. J lost 5 bases, V lost 5 bases, and 8 bases had no gene match. From germline, CDR1 is MGHRA and CDR2 YSYEKL. This CDR3 contains 14 residues. CDR3 residues: CASSARQGEYGYTF. Here the CDR3 DNA reads TGCGCCAGCAGCGCCCGCCAGGGGGAATATGGCTACACCTTC.

The chain links TRBV20-1 to TRBJ2-3; 11 bases line up with TRBD2. The CDR3 is made up of 16 amino acids. Germline values: CDR1 DFQATT, CDR2 SNEGSKA (reference sequence). The ends lost 1 base at V and 4 bases at J; junction bases unmatched: 7. CDR3 nucleotide sequence: TGCAGTGCTAGAGGGTTAGCGGGGGGGGTATCAGATACGCAGTATTTT. Its translation is CSARGLAGGVSDTQYF.

This clonotype was recorded at least ten times. At one boundary the junction diverges from the germline segment, which might be a read error. The V call is TRBV5-1, the J call TRBJ2-7, with TRBD1 matching 7 bases. The length of the CDR3 is 13 residues. The germline V gene encodes CDR1 SGHRS and CDR2 YFSETQ. The CDR3 DNA sequence: TGTGCCAGCAGCCCCGGGACAGCCTACGAGCAGTACTTC. Translated: CASSPGTAYEQYF.

This clonotype was seen a few times. The chain is built from TRBV6-5 and TRBJ1-1; possible D gene TRBD1, 6 bases. This CDR3 region has 15 residues. Trimming pared 0 bases from V and 0 bases from J, leaving 8 bases between. Germline V lookup: CDR1 MNHEY, CDR2 SVGAGI. The CDR3, as DNA: TGTGCCAGCAGTTACTCGAACAGGGTGAACACTGAAGCTTTCTTT. This sequence encodes CASSYSNRVNTEAFF.

V and J are TRBV7-9 and TRBJ2-1; 8 bases are a match to TRBD1. Germline V gives CDR1 SEHNR, CDR2 FQNEAQ (reference sequence). With V trimmed by 7 bases and J by 15 bases, 17 bases remained unmatched. This CDR3 spans 14 amino acids. DNA for the CDR3: TGTGCCAGCACCTGGGGGGACAGGCTCACTGGGTTGTTCTTC. Its translation: CASTWGDRLTGLFF.

The chain carries TRBV7-6 and TRBJ2-7; D is perhaps TRBD1 or TRBD2 (6 bases each). Per the germline V gene, CDR1 is SGHVS and CDR2 is FNYEAQ. There are 14 residues in the CDR3. The germline V and J ends were trimmed by 1 base and 7 bases, with 14 bases remaining between them. In DNA form, the CDR3 reads TGTGCCAGCAGCTTAGTTCAGGAGGGGGGAGAGCAGTACTTC. It encodes CASSLVQEGGEQYF. The variable domain in full, with the rest retrieved from reference TRBV7-6 and TRBJ2-7, is GAGVSQSPRYKVTKRGQDVALRCDPISGHVSLYWYRQALGQGPEFLTYFNYEAQQDKSGLPNDRFSAERPEGSISTLTIQRTEQRDSAMYRCASSLVQEGGEQYFGPGTRLTVT.